This TCR beta chain comes out of a study of blood T cell repertoires in COVID-19. On the study more broadly: Acute and convalescent COVID-19 samples came from the United States, Italy and Spain. Sources were T cells, B-cell-depleted T cells, or PBMCs; the material itself was cDNA or gDNA.

Authors' analysis steps: Estimation of nucleated cell counts was performed using reference gene primer amplification. TCRdb's table, derived via immunoSEQ multiplex PCR, lists solely in-frame clones and lacks some. The V and J calls and the clone size are those of that table, but D and trimming were determined from the DNA. The repertoire consists of 65,000 to 80,000 clones, with roughly 84% occurring once and the leading ten covering around 2.5%. Germline lookup yields CDR1 SGHTA and CDR2 FQGTGA. Trimming cost V 5 bases and J 6 bases; bases outside gene matches: 4. There are 14 residues in the CDR3.

The chain recombines TRBV7-3 with TRBJ1-6, with 7 positions matching TRBD1. The origin of this receptor is a man between 65 and 85 years old with active or convalescent COVID-19. The sequencing sample was made of peripheral blood. CDR3 region: CASSLTGFNSPLHF. The CDR3 coding sequence is TGTGCCAGCAGCCTGACAGGGTTTAATTCACCCCTCCACTTT.